The 29 T cell receptor beta chains given below trace back to one sample, sequenced in a study of T cell responses to AZD1222 COVID-19 vaccine. Only in-frame clones appear in the TCRdb table, and some are missing; sequencing was by immunoSEQ multiplex PCR. The data contain some 80,000 clones, roughly 90% of them singletons. The sequencing used peripheral blood, collected on day 0 of AZD1222 vaccination. These receptors were taken from an adult in good health.

This sequence joins TRBV5-1 and TRBJ1-5; TRBD1 is a possible D gene (5 bases). The germline V gene has CDR1 SGHRS and CDR2 YFSETQ. Trimming shortened V by 0 bases and J by 0 bases, and 7 bases separated the two germline ends. This CDR3 is 15 amino acids long. The CDR3 loop reads CASSLVGDSNQPQHF. The CDR3 coding sequence is TGCGCCAGCAGCTTGGTAGGGGATAGCAATCAGCCCCAGCATTTT.

The chain has TRBV3-1 (or the pseudogene TRBV3-2) and TRBJ2-3; D is unresolved. Looked up from germline, CDR1 is LGHDT and CDR2 is YNNKEL (reference sequence). Trimming removed 5 bases from V and 2 bases from J, with 2 bases in between. The CDR3 has 11 residues. The CDR3 DNA sequence: TGTGCCAGCAGCTTCACAGATACGCAGTATTTT. Its protein product is CASSFTDTQYF.

The J gene is TRBJ1-1, the V gene TRBV9; TRBD1 agrees at 8 bases. The CDR3 extends over 15 amino acids. Germline assignment: CDR1 SGDLS and CDR2 YYNGEE. With 3 bases clipped from V and 0 bases from J, the junction kept 4 bases outside the gene matches. CDR3 coding DNA: TGTGCCAGCAGCGCAGGGACAGGCTTGAACACTGAAGCTTTCTTT. As protein: CASSAGTGLNTEAFF.

The V gene is TRBV6-5, the J gene TRBJ1-4; D remains ambiguous. Germline CDR1 and CDR2: MNHEY and SVGAGI. Trimming took off 11 bases at V and 8 bases at J, with 18 bases between the two ends. The CDR3 is 13 residues long. This chain's CDR3 is CAARPAWEEKLFF. The CDR3 DNA reads TGTGCCGCTCGTCCAGCGTGGGAGGAAAAACTGTTTTTT.

V usage is TRBV6-1 and J usage is TRBJ1-1; perhaps TRBD1 as D (5 bases). The V gene's germline CDR1 is MNHNS and CDR2 SASEGT. V was pared by 8 bases and J by 3 bases, with 16 bases between. This CDR3 spans 14 amino acids. CDR3 in DNA: TGTGCCAGCCTCCGGGACCCGAGGGACACTGAAGCTTTCTTT. This codes for CASLRDPRDTEAFF.

The chain combines TRBV6-2 or TRBV6-3 with TRBJ2-1; the D gene is possibly TRBD2 (5 bases). V lost 5 bases and J 4 bases, leaving 9 bases between the germline ends. This CDR3 region has 13 residues. CDR1 is MNHEY, CDR2 SVGEGT, per germline. Here the CDR3 reads CASSKDFYNEQFF. The CDR3 region has the DNA TGTGCCAGCAGTAAGGACTTTTACAATGAGCAGTTCTTC.

In this sample, this clone turned up a few times. The chain carries TRBV7-3 and TRBJ1-4; 8 nucleotides line up with TRBD1. J lost 7 bases, V lost 5 bases, and 9 bases had no gene match. This CDR3 has 15 residues. Germline V gene sequence: CDR1 SGHTA, CDR2 FQGTGA. The CDR3 nucleotides read TGTGCCAGCAGCCCGACAGGGGTCGGAGTTGAAAAACTGTTTTTT. As protein: CASSPTGVGVEKLFF.

CDR3 coding DNA: TGTGCCAGCAGTTCGACTGGGACACTCAACACTGAAGCTTTCTTT. The encoded protein is CASSSTGTLNTEAFF. The V call is TRBV6-5, the J call TRBJ1-1; possibly TRBD1 for D (6 bases). CDR1 is MNHEY and CDR2 is SVGAGI in the germline V gene. V dropped 4 bases and J dropped 2 bases, with 14 bases sitting between them. This CDR3 is built from 15 residues.

Only one count was recorded for this clone. The chain employs TRBV19 and TRBJ2-2; D uncertain. Per the germline V gene, CDR1 is LNHDA and CDR2 is SQIVND (reference sequence). The V end was cut by 2 bases, the J end by 0 bases, with 7 bases between. This CDR3 spans 15 amino acids. CDR3 amino acids: CASSIITTNTGELFF. CDR3 nucleotides: TGTGCCAGTAGTATAATTACCACGAACACCGGGGAGCTGTTTTTT.

This chain connects TRBV28 to TRBJ1-2; no reliable D call. The V gene's germline CDR1 is MDHEN and CDR2 SYDVKM. V lost 2 bases and J 3 bases, leaving 10 bases between the germline ends. The CDR3 runs to 14 residues. Here the CDR3 DNA reads TGTGCCAGCAGTTTAGCGACATATTACTATGGCTACACCTTC. It encodes CASSLATYYYGYTF.

The J gene is TRBJ2-7, the V gene TRBV28; D possibly matches TRBD1 or TRBD2 (6 bases each). This CDR3 is built from 13 residues. The germline gives CDR1 MDHEN, CDR2 SYDVKM. Trimming cost V 8 bases and J 2 bases, with 13 bases left between them. CDR3 sequence reads: CASGEDRTYEQYF. The CDR3 nucleotides read TGTGCCAGCGGGGAGGACAGAACCTACGAGCAGTACTTC.

The count of this clone is one. V gene TRBV5-1 combines with J gene TRBJ1-1; TRBD1 is a possible D gene (6 bases). CDR1 SGHRS and CDR2 YFSETQ come from the germline V gene. This CDR3 region has 15 residues. V was trimmed by 0 bases and J by 6 bases, leaving 15 bases between them. CDR3 coding DNA: TGCGCCAGCAGCTTGGTCCCCCAGGGGCAGGCTGAAGCTTTCTTT. Residues: CASSLVPQGQAEAFF.

V is TRBV18 and J is TRBJ2-3; 8 bases match TRBD1. This CDR3 has 16 residues. V trimming: 2 bases; J trimming: 4 bases; junction bases outside the gene matches: 8. The V gene's germline CDR1 is KGHSH and CDR2 LQKENI. CDR3 in amino acids: CASSPIHPGGPDTQYF. In DNA, the CDR3 is TGTGCCAGCTCACCAATCCACCCAGGGGGCCCAGATACGCAGTATTTT.

The chain recombines TRBV7-3 with TRBJ2-1; D unclear. Trimming removed 4 bases at V and 5 bases at J, with 6 bases between. Germline V gene data show CDR1 as SGHTA and CDR2 as FQGTGA. The CDR3 loop spans 12 amino acids. The CDR3 loop is CASSSPDNEQFF. CDR3 sequence (DNA): TGTGCCAGCAGCTCACCCGACAATGAGCAGTTCTTC.

This CDR3 reads CASSLPTGGNEKLFF. The CDR3 DNA is TGTGCCAGCAGCCTACCGACAGGGGGGAATGAAAAACTGTTTTTT. The gene calls are TRBV5-5 and TRBJ1-4, with TRBD1 matching 9 bases. The J segment lost 5 bases and the V segment lost 4 bases, leaving 6 bases of the junction unmatched. This CDR3 comprises 15 residues. Germline V CDR1 and CDR2: SGHKS, YYEKEE (reference sequence).

V usage is TRBV3-1 (or the pseudogene TRBV3-2) and J usage is TRBJ1-6; 9 bases line up with TRBD1. J gave up 7 bases and V 2 bases, and 3 bases lay outside the gene matches. The germline V gene has CDR1 LGHDT and CDR2 YNNKEL (reference sequence). CDR3 length: 15 amino acids. CDR3 residues: CASSQLGQGNSPLHF. The CDR3, as DNA: TGTGCCAGCAGCCAATTAGGACAGGGGAATTCACCCCTCCACTTT.

This chain joins TRBV9 and TRBJ2-3; 9 positions match TRBD2. The CDR3 runs to 16 residues. V trimming: 4 bases; J trimming: 5 bases; junction bases outside the gene matches: 11. Germline lookup yields CDR1 SGDLS and CDR2 YYNGEE. The CDR3 sequence is CASSPGGSGSGDTQYF. CDR3 nucleotide sequence: TGTGCCAGCAGCCCCGGTGGTAGCGGGAGTGGAGATACGCAGTATTTT.

V gene TRBV10-3 combines with J gene TRBJ2-7; TRBD1 matches 10 bases. The CDR3 runs 15 residues. The germline CDR1 and CDR2 sequences are ENHRY and SYGVKD. V was pared by 4 bases and J by 0 bases, with 3 bases of the junction left unmatched. CDR3 loop: CAISGGQGFSYEQYF. CDR3 nucleotide sequence: TGTGCCATCAGTGGGGGACAGGGGTTCTCCTACGAGCAGTACTTC.

A single count supports this clone. The chain recombines TRBV27 with TRBJ2-1; TRBD2 matches at 7 bases. The CDR3 length is 13 residues. Germline V gene lookup returns CDR1 MNHEY and CDR2 SMNVEV (reference sequence). J was trimmed by 11 bases and V by 0 bases; bases with no gene match: 4. The CDR3 nucleotides are TGTGCCAGCAGTTTATCGAGGCGGGAGAAGCAGTTCTTC. Protein sequence: CASSLSRREKQFF.

The chain is built from TRBV7-2 and TRBJ2-7; D is uncertain. The CDR3 contains 15 residues. V lost 1 base to trimming and J lost 3 bases, with 13 bases between them. The V gene's germline CDR1 is SGHTA and CDR2 FQGNSA. CDR3 residues: CASSLGLGWGYEQYF. CDR3 coding DNA: TGTGCCAGCAGCTTAGGTCTGGGATGGGGCTACGAGCAGTACTTC.

This chain uses TRBV6-2 or TRBV6-3 with TRBJ2-7; 10 positions match TRBD1. Germline V gives CDR1 MNHEY, CDR2 SVGEGT. Germline trimming cut 0 bases from V and 11 bases from J; bases unmatched to any gene: 7. CDR3 size: 14 residues. The CDR3 reads CASSYSRQTGGKYF. CDR3 sequence (DNA): TGTGCCAGCAGTTACTCTCGCCAGACAGGGGGCAAGTACTTC.

The chain is built from TRBV18 and TRBJ2-3; no clear D. Germline CDR1 is KGHSH and CDR2 is LQKENI. The CDR3 is 12 residues long. The V end was cut by 6 bases, the J end by 2 bases, with 6 bases between. CDR3 protein: CASSSDTDTQYF. DNA of the CDR3: TGTGCCAGCTCCTCCGACACAGATACGCAGTATTTT. The variable domain in full, with the rest retrieved from reference TRBV18 and TRBJ2-3, is NAGVMQNPRHLVRRRGQEARLRCSPMKGHSHVYWYRQLPEEGLKFMVYLQKENIIDESGMPKERFSAEFPKEGPSILRIQQVVRGDSAAYFCASSSDTDTQYFGPGTRLTVL.

The chain links TRBV6-4 to TRBJ2-1; tentatively, D is TRBD1 or TRBD2 (6 bases each). V was pared by 0 bases and J by 0 bases, with 12 bases between. The CDR3 contains 17 residues. In germline, CDR1 is MRHNA, CDR2 SNTAGT. The CDR3 protein is CASSDSSGGFSYNEQFF. The CDR3 DNA sequence: TGTGCCAGCAGTGACTCGTCCGGGGGCTTCTCCTACAATGAGCAGTTCTTC.

V gene TRBV19 combines with J gene TRBJ2-1; unclear D gene. Per germline, CDR1 LNHDA and CDR2 SQIVND (reference sequence). CDR3 size: 11 residues. Trimming removed 3 bases from V and 6 bases from J, with 3 bases in between. The CDR3 is CASSIGNEQFF. Here the CDR3 DNA reads TGTGCCAGTAGTATCGGCAATGAGCAGTTCTTC.

This rearrangement joins TRBV7-2 to TRBJ1-6; 7 positions agree with TRBD1. CDR3 length: 17 amino acids. The germline V gene has CDR1 SGHTA and CDR2 FQGNSA. The ends lost 2 bases at V and 0 bases at J; junction bases unmatched: 4. CDR3 DNA sequence: TGTGCCAGCAGCTTACGGGGACAGAGCTCCTATAATTCACCCCTCCACTTT. Amino acid sequence: CASSLRGQSSYNSPLHF.

The chain links TRBV5-1 to TRBJ1-4; no firm D call. The germline CDR1 and CDR2 sequences are SGHRS and YFSETQ. This CDR3 spans 13 amino acids. The V and J ends lost 0 bases and 8 bases respectively, with 8 bases between them. The chain's CDR3 is CASSLGGSEKLFF. The CDR3 coding sequence is TGCGCCAGCAGCTTGGGGGGTTCGGAAAAACTGTTTTTT.

This rearrangement joins TRBV6-5 to TRBJ1-1; 7 nucleotides line up with TRBD1. V lost 6 bases, J lost 5 bases, and 0 bases stayed unmatched. The germline CDR1 and CDR2 sequences are MNHEY and SVGAGI. The CDR3 is 11 residues long. The chain's CDR3 is CASRQGTEAFF. CDR3 DNA sequence: TGTGCCAGCAGACAGGGGACTGAAGCTTTCTTT.

J is TRBJ1-2 and V is TRBV7-9; the D gene is possibly TRBD1 (5 bases). CDR1 SEHNR and CDR2 FQNEAQ come from the germline V gene (reference sequence). CDR3 length: 16 residues. The V end was cut by 5 bases, the J end by 7 bases, with 23 bases between. The CDR3 loop is CASSVGLRDAVTGYTF. CDR3 nucleotide sequence: TGTGCCAGCAGCGTGGGCCTCAGGGATGCGGTAACTGGCTACACCTTC.

CDR3 residues: CASSSPDRVIYGYTF. DNA of the CDR3: TGTGCCAGCAGTTCACCGGACAGGGTGATCTATGGCTACACCTTC. The V and J genes are TRBV6-6 and TRBJ1-2; 8 bases are a match to TRBD1. The CDR3 has 15 residues. Germline loops: CDR1 MNHNY, CDR2 SVGAGI (reference sequence). The ends lost 4 bases at V and 4 bases at J; junction bases unmatched: 8.